This T cell receptor (beta chain) emerged from a study of OX40 agonist ivuxolimab in advanced cancers. For the study at large: People in dose escalation had one of these cancers: hepatocellular carcinoma, melanoma, renal cell or head and neck cancer. Three dose-escalation patients had partial responses: one with hepatocellular carcinoma and two with cutaneous melanoma.

The assay was immunoSEQ multiplex PCR, and TCRdb's table has in-frame clones only and misses some. The sample holds approximately 76,000 clones, about 91% seen once. CDR1 MDHEN and CDR2 SYDVKM come from the germline V gene. Trimming stripped 4 bases from V and 6 bases from J, with 10 bases between. The CDR3 totals 13 residues. The receptor was isolated from an adult with an advanced solid tumor such as melanoma, head and neck, liver or kidney cancer. V usage is TRBV28 and J usage is TRBJ2-1, with D perhaps matching TRBD1 or TRBD2 (5 bases each). Sample: CD4+ or CD8+ T cells sorted from blood, taken in a trial of the OX40 agonist ivuxolimab. The CDR3 sequence is CASSSGTPNEQFF. CDR3 DNA sequence: TGTGCCAGCAGTTCCGGGACCCCCAATGAGCAGTTCTTC. The full variable domain, with the rest looked up from reference TRBV28 and TRBJ2-1, is DVKVTQSSRYLVKRTGEKVFLECVQDMDHENMFWYRQDPGLGLRLIYFSYDVKMKEKGDIPEGYSVSREKKERFSLILESASTNQTSMYLCASSSGTPNEQFFGPGTRLTVL.